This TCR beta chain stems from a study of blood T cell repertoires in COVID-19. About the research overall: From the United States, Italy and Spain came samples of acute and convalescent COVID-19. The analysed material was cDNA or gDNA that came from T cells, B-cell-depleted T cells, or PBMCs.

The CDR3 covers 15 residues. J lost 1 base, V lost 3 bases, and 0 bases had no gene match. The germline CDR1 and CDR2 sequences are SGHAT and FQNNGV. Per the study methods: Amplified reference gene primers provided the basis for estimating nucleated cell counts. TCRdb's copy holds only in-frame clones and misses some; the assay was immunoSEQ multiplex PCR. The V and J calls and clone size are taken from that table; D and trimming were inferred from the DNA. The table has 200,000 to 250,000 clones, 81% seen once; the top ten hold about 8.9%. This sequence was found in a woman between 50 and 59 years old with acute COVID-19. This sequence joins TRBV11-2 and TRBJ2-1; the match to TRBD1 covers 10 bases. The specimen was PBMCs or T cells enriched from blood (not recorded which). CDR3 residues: CASSLGQGSYNEQFF. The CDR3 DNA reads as TGTGCCAGCAGCTTGGGACAGGGGTCCTACAATGAGCAGTTCTTC. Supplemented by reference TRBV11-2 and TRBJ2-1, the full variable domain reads EAGVAQSPRYKIIEKRQSVAFWCNPISGHATLYWYQQILGQGPKLLIQFQNNGVVDDSQLPKDRFSAERLKGVDSTLKIQPAKLEDSAVYLCASSLGQGSYNEQFFGPGTRLTVL.